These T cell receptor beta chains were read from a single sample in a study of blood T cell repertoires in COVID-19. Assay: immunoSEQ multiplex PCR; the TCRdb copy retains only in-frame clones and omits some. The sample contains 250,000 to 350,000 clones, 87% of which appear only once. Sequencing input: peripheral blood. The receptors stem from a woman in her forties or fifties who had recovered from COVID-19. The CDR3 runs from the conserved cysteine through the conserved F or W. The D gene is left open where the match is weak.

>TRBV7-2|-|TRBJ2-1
TGTGCCAGCAGCTTAAATTATGAGTTCGAGCAGTTCTTC
CASSLNYEFEQFF
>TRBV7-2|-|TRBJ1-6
TGTGCCAGCAGCTCCCAACGGGAGTCACCCCTCCACTTT
CASSSQRESPLHF
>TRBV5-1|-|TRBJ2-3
TGCGCCAGCAGCTTGGTTGGTTACAGACAACGGGGTGTGGATACGCAGTATTTT
CASSLVGYRQRGVDTQYF
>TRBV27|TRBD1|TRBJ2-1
TGTGCCAGCAGGCCGGGACAGAACAATGAGCAGTTCTTC
CASRPGQNNEQFF
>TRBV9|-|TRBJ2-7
TGTGCCAGCAGCGTAGGGGGGGAGTTCCCCCACGAGCAGTACTTC
CASSVGGEFPHEQYF
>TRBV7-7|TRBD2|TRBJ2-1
TGTGCCAGCAGCCGACTAGCGGGGGGGCCTAATGAGCAGTTCTTC
CASSRLAGGPNEQFF
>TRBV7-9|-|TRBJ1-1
TGTGCCAGCAGCTCCGGACAGTATCGAACAACTGAAGCTTTCTTT
CASSSGQYRTTEAFF
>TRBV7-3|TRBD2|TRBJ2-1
TGTGCCAGCAGCAAGAGCCCTTTTAGACTAGCGGACAACAATGAGCAGTTCTTC
CASSKSPFRLADNNEQFF
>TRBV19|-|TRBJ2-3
TGTGCCAGTAAGAGGGTCGAATCTAGCACAGATACGCAGTATTTT
CASKRVESSTDTQYF
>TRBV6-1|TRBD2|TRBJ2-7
TGTGCCAGCCGGGCTAGCGGGGGAGCCTACGAGCAGTACTTC
CASRASGGAYEQYF